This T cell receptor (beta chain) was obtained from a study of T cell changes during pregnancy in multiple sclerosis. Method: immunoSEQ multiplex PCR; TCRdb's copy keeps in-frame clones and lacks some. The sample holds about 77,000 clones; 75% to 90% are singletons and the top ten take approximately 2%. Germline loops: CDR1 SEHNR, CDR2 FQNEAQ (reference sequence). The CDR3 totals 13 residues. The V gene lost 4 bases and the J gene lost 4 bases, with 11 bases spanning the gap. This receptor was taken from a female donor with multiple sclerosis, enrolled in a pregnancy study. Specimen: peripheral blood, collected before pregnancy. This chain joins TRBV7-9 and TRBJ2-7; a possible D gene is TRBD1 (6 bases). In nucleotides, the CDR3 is TGTGCCAGCAGCTCGGGACACCTATACGAGCAGTACTTC. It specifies CASSSGHLYEQYF.